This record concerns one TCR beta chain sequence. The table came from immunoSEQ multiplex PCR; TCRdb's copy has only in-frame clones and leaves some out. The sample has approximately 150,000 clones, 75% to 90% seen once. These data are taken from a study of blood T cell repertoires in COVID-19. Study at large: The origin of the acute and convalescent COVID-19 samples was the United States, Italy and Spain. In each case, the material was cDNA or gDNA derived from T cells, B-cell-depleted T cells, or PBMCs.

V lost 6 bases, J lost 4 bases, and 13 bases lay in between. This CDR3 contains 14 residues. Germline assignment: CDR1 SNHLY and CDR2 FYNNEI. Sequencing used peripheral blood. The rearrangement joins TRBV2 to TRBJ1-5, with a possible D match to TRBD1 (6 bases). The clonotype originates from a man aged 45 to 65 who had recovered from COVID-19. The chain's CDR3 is CASSERDINQPQHF. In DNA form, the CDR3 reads TGTGCCAGCAGCGAACGGGACATAAATCAGCCCCAGCATTTT.